This TCR beta chain was captured in a study of blood T cell repertoires in COVID-19. Original processing methods: Cell counts per sample came from amplifying reference gene primers. Method: immunoSEQ multiplex PCR; TCRdb's copy keeps in-frame clones and lacks some. Clone size and V and J calls were adopted from that table, with D and trimming inferred from the DNA. The data hold 75,000 to 100,000 clones, with over 75% observed a single time. Sequencing was performed on peripheral blood. This sequence was found in a man between 65 and 85 years old with acute or convalescent COVID-19.

In DNA, the CDR3 is TGCGCCAGCAGCCCTCGGCTAGCGGGGGGAAATGAGCAGTTCTTC. Amino acids: CASSPRLAGGNEQFF. The genes are TRBV5-1 and TRBJ2-1; 11 bases line up with TRBD2. The germline CDR1 and CDR2 sequences are SGHRS and YFSETQ. The junction had 7 bases not matched to a gene; V was cut back by 4 bases and J by 7 bases. The CDR3 runs 15 residues. The full variable domain, rest sourced from reference TRBV5-1 and TRBJ2-1, is KAGVTQTPRYLIKTRGQQVTLSCSPISGHRSVSWYQQTPGQGLQFLFEYFSETQRNKGNFPGRFSGRQFSNSRSEMNVSTLELGDSALYLCASSPRLAGGNEQFFGPGTRLTVL.